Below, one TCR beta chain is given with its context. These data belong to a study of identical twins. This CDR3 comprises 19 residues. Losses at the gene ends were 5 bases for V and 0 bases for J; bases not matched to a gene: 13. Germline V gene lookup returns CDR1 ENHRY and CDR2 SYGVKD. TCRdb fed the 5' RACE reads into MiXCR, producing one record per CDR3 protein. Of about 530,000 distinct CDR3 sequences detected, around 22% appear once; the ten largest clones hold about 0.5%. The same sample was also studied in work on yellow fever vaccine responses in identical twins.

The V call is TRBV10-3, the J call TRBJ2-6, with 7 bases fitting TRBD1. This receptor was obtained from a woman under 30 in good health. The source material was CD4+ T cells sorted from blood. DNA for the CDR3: TGTGCCATCAGTCACGGAGACAGGGCCCGTAGCTCTGGGGCCAACGTCCTGACTTTC. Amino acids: CAISHGDRARSSGANVLTF.